Only one count was recorded for the clone carrying this TCR beta chain. Sequenced by immunoSEQ multiplex PCR; TCRdb stores in-frame clones only, minus some. The table lists 300,000 to 500,000 clones, 85% to 90% of them singletons, with 0.95% to 1% in the top ten. CDR1 is SGHTA, CDR2 FQGNSA, per germline. There are 17 residues in the CDR3. Germline trimming cut 5 bases from V and 2 bases from J; bases unmatched to any gene: 13. These data belong to a study of blood T cell repertoires in COVID-19. The sequencing input was PBMCs or T cells enriched from blood (not recorded which). The TCR originated in a woman between 25 and 40 years old with acute COVID-19. This chain joins TRBV7-2 and TRBJ2-7, with 9 bases that match TRBD1. The CDR3 sequence: CASSPRAGTGLTYEQYF. The CDR3 DNA reads as TGTGCCAGCAGCCCCCGGGCCGGGACAGGGCTAACCTACGAGCAGTACTTC.